This T cell receptor (beta chain) was captured in a study of T-cell reconstitution after alpha-beta-depleted transplantation in children. Many counts were recorded for this clonotype. TCRbeta library construction was performed incorporating unique molecular identifiers. TCRdb itself ran the PCR reads through MiXCR, one entry per CDR3 protein. Of 200,000 to 250,000 distinct CDR3 sequences listed, approximately 7% are singletons. The CDR3 extends over 14 amino acids. V was shortened by 5 bases and J by 0 bases, with 10 bases between the two germline ends. Per the germline V gene, CDR1 is SGHTA and CDR2 is FQGNSA.

The origin of this receptor is a boy between 2 and 15 years old with acute lymphoblastic leukemia, due to receive a stem cell transplant. The sequencing here drew on PBMCs, taken before TCRalphabeta/CD19-depleted stem cell transplant. This sequence joins TRBV7-2 and TRBJ1-2; D gene uncertain. The CDR3 nucleotides read TGTGCCAGCAGCCCCCGGACGGCTAACTATGGCTACACCTTC. Its translation is CASSPRTANYGYTF.